A single sample is the source of the 24 T cell receptor beta chains below, sequenced in a study of blood T cells in healthy people across ages. Primers used in a second PCR of about 6 to 11 cycles were a sample-barcoded 5' primer and a J-beta primer mix. TCRdb fed the 5' RACE reads into MiXCR, producing one record per CDR3 protein. Of nearly 800,000 distinct CDR3 sequences listed, approximately 25% are singletons. These same data were also listed under a study on T cells of mothers and their children.

The sample taken for sequencing was blood. The source is a boy aged 5-17 years in good health.

Turning to this clonotype: One end of the junction is discordant with germline, which a read error may explain. The chain recombines TRBV7-9 with TRBJ2-2; D might be TRBD2 (5 bases). This CDR3 has 12 amino acids. Germline V lookup: CDR1 SEHNR, CDR2 FQNEAQ (reference sequence). CDR3 in DNA: TGTGCCAGCAGCTTAGCCACCGGGGAGCCGTTTTTT. Translation: CASSLATGEPFF.

V gene TRBV28 combines with J gene TRBJ2-7, with 9 bases identical to TRBD1. V dropped 4 bases and J dropped 0; count of bases not matched to a gene: 7. Germline CDR1 reads MDHEN; CDR2 reads SYDVKM. The CDR3 consists of 16 residues. The CDR3 here is CASSSPPTGGSYEQYF. The CDR3 coding sequence is TGTGCCAGCAGTTCTCCCCCGACAGGGGGCTCCTACGAGCAGTACTTC. The whole variable domain, filled in from reference TRBV28 and TRBJ2-7, reads DVKVTQSSRYLVKRTGEKVFLECVQDMDHENMFWYRQDPGLGLRLIYFSYDVKMKEKGDIPEGYSVSREKKERFSLILESASTNQTSMYLCASSSPPTGGSYEQYFGPGTRLTVT.

This clonotype has a handful of counts. V is TRBV27 and J is TRBJ2-5; D might be TRBD1 or TRBD2, each matching 5 bases. V gave up 8 bases and J gave up 0 bases, with 10 bases separating them. Germline CDR1 is MNHEY and CDR2 is SMNVEV (reference sequence). The CDR3 runs 13 residues. The CDR3 DNA sequence: TGTGCCAGCCGCGAGGGGAACCAAGAGACCCAGTACTTC. Encoded protein: CASREGNQETQYF.

The chain couples TRBV6-2 or TRBV6-3 to TRBJ2-5; D tentatively fits TRBD1 or TRBD2 (5 bases each). In germline, CDR1 is MNHEY, CDR2 SVGEGT. Trimming shortened V by 5 bases and J by 5 bases, and 15 bases separated the two germline ends. The CDR3 is 14 residues long. The CDR3 bases are TGTGCCAGCAGTGGACCGGGACCGAGGGAGACCCAGTACTTC. Encoded protein: CASSGPGPRETQYF.

This clonotype was counted a few times. The chain uses TRBV6-5 and TRBJ1-1; perhaps TRBD1 as D (6 bases). Germline values: CDR1 MNHEY, CDR2 SVGAGI. V was shortened by 6 bases and J by 9 bases, with 20 bases between the two germline ends. CDR3 length equals 14 residues. Here the CDR3 DNA reads TGTGCCAGCAGCCGATCCTTAGGACAGCCCCAAGCTTTCTTT. Translated: CASSRSLGQPQAFF.

The chain links TRBV30 to TRBJ2-5; D not resolved. This CDR3 has 12 residues. Trimming removed 1 base at V and 4 bases at J, with 7 bases between. CDR1 and CDR2 from the germline V gene are GTSNPN and SVGIG (reference sequence). The DNA for the CDR3 is TGTGCCTGGAGTGAAAGGGCAGAGACCCAGTACTTC. Protein: CAWSERAETQYF.

This chain links TRBV5-1 with TRBJ1-4; D might be TRBD1 (5 bases). The CDR3 extends over 16 amino acids. The germline V and J ends were trimmed by 0 bases and 0 bases, with 9 bases remaining between them. Germline V gene data show CDR1 as SGHRS and CDR2 as YFSETQ. CDR3 amino acids: CASSLALTATNEKLFF. For the CDR3, the DNA is TGCGCCAGCAGCTTGGCATTGACAGCAACTAATGAAAAACTGTTTTTT.

This clonotype showed up just a few times. This chain links TRBV4-1 with TRBJ1-2, with unresolved D. The V gene lost 0 bases and the J gene lost 7 bases, with 12 bases spanning the gap. CDR1 and CDR2 from the germline V gene are MGHRA and YSYEKL. The CDR3 is made up of 14 amino acids. DNA for the CDR3: TGCGCCAGCAGCCAAGAATCCCCATACGGTGGCTACACCTTC. Translated, it gives CASSQESPYGGYTF.

The chain combines TRBV7-9 with TRBJ2-1, with 7 nucleotides matching TRBD1. From germline, CDR1 is SEHNR and CDR2 FQNEAQ (reference sequence). Losses at the gene ends were 4 bases for V and 4 bases for J; bases not matched to a gene: 10. The CDR3 runs to 16 residues. CDR3 in DNA: TGTGCCAGCAGCTCTCAGGGACAGAACCTATACAATGAGCAGTTCTTC. It encodes CASSSQGQNLYNEQFF. Full variable domain (outside the CDR3, taken from reference TRBV7-9 and TRBJ2-1): DTGVSQNPRHKITKRGQNVTFRCDPISEHNRLYWYRQTLGQGPEFLTYFQNEAQLEKSRLLSDRFSAERPKGSFSTLEIQRTEQGDSAMYLCASSSQGQNLYNEQFFGPGTRLTVL.

The V and J genes are TRBV7-9 and TRBJ2-1, with D maybe TRBD1 (6 bases). The better agreement between TRBJ2-5 and the DNA end casts doubt on the J call. The germline V gene encodes CDR1 SEHNR and CDR2 FQNEAQ (reference sequence). The length of the CDR3 is 16 residues. Here the CDR3 reads CASSLKAQGRGETQYF. CDR3 DNA: TGTGCCAGCAGCCTAAAAGCACAGGGTCGGGGAGAGACCCAGTACTTC.

V usage is TRBV12-3 or TRBV12-4 and J usage is TRBJ2-2, with 11 bases that match TRBD1. V was pared by 6 bases and J by 6 bases, with 9 bases of the junction left unmatched. The CDR3 runs to 16 residues. The CDR3 here is CASSALDRGHAGELFF. The CDR3 coding sequence is TGTGCCAGCAGCGCTTTGGACAGGGGGCACGCCGGGGAGCTGTTTTTT.

The chain couples TRBV7-2 to TRBJ1-1, with 7 bases fitting TRBD1. This CDR3 has 13 residues. Per the germline V gene, CDR1 is SGHTA and CDR2 is FQGNSA. Trimming removed 6 bases from V and 5 bases from J; junction bases left unmatched: 6. This CDR3 reads CASSHWTGTEAFF. CDR3 DNA: TGTGCCAGCAGTCATTGGACAGGAACTGAAGCTTTCTTT.

This clonotype has more than one count but fewer than ten. The gene calls are TRBV28 and TRBJ2-7, with 8 nucleotides matching TRBD1. V gave up 4 bases and J gave up 6 bases; unmatched junction bases: 11. CDR3 length: 15 residues. Germline values: CDR1 MDHEN, CDR2 SYDVKM. The CDR3: CASSSPGTGTCEQYF. In DNA form, the CDR3 reads TGTGCCAGCAGTTCTCCCGGGACAGGTACCTGCGAGCAGTACTTC.

For this clonotype: Relative to the germline gene, one junction end is altered; a read error may explain this. The V gene is TRBV7-9, the J gene TRBJ2-7; 7 bases map to TRBD2. The CDR3 is 14 residues long. Per the germline V gene, CDR1 is SEHNR and CDR2 is FQNEAQ (reference sequence). CDR3 DNA sequence: TGTGCCACTCAGCGGGGCTATAGCTCCTACGAGCAGTGCTTC. It codes for CATQRGYSSYEQCF.

J is TRBJ1-2 and V is TRBV29-1; D is unresolved. Germline V gene lookup returns CDR1 SQVTM and CDR2 ANQGSEA. There are 12 residues in the CDR3. Trimming cost V 4 bases and J 1 base, with 7 bases left between them. DNA of the CDR3: TGCAGCGTTGCCATAATTAACTATGGCTACACCTTC. The encoded protein is CSVAIINYGYTF.

This clonotype showed up just a few times. The germline gene is not matched at one end of the junction; a read error may be the cause. CDR3 protein: CASSQGSGRFSSGNTIYF. The CDR3 nucleotides are TGCGCCAGCAGCCAAGGTAGCGGGCGATTCAGCTCTGGGAACACCATATATTTT. The chain has TRBV4-1 and TRBJ1-3; D is unresolved. Germline values: CDR1 MGHRA, CDR2 YSYEKL. The CDR3 extends over 18 amino acids.

This clonotype has only a few counts. This rearrangement joins TRBV12-3 or TRBV12-4 to TRBJ2-5; D gene ambiguous. This CDR3 spans 13 amino acids. With 3 bases removed from V and 5 bases from J, the gap between germline ends came to 10 bases. CDR3 region: CASSFSARETQYF. The CDR3 region has the DNA TGTGCCAGCAGTTTTTCGGCACGGGAGACCCAGTACTTC.

This clonotype has more than one count but fewer than ten. V is TRBV5-5 and J is TRBJ2-5; D is perhaps TRBD1 or TRBD2 (5 bases each). This CDR3 has 14 amino acids. Germline-derived CDR1 and CDR2 are SGHKS and YYEKEE (reference sequence). Trimming took off 5 bases at V and 2 bases at J, with 13 bases between the two ends. The DNA for the CDR3 is TGTGCCAGCAGACTGGACGAGGGGCAAGAGACCCAGTACTTC. Its protein is CASRLDEGQETQYF.

This clonotype was detected only once. J is TRBJ1-4 and V is TRBV27; tentative D call: TRBD1 (5 bases). Germline lookup yields CDR1 MNHEY and CDR2 SMNVEV (reference sequence). Trimming left V 2 bases short and J 8 bases short, with 15 bases between. The CDR3 loop spans 15 amino acids. CDR3 sequence (DNA): TGTGCCAGCAGTTTAATGGGCTCCGGGGGGGAAAAACTGTTTTTT. It is translated as CASSLMGSGGEKLFF.

The chain links TRBV14 to TRBJ2-5; D is perhaps TRBD2 (7 bases). Germline-derived CDR1 and CDR2 are SGHDN and FVKESK. The CDR3 is 12 residues long. V gave up 3 bases and J gave up 11 bases, with 13 bases separating them. The CDR3: CASSQGGTRQYF. As DNA, the CDR3 is TGTGCCAGCAGCCAGGGGGGGACACGGCAGTACTTC.

V usage is TRBV27 and J usage is TRBJ2-1, with TRBD2 matching over 9 bases. Germline CDR1 MNHEY, CDR2 SMNVEV (reference sequence). V lost 3 bases to trimming and J lost 4 bases; unmatched junction nucleotides: 10. This CDR3 region has 17 residues. CDR3 DNA: TGTGCCAGCAGTTTCCCACCTAGCGGGGAAAGGTACAATGAGCAGTTCTTC. Amino acid sequence: CASSFPPSGERYNEQFF.

The J gene is TRBJ1-5, the V gene TRBV19; D is ambiguous. The CDR3 has 16 amino acids. CDR1 LNHDA and CDR2 SQIVND come from the germline V gene (reference sequence). The V gene lost 3 bases and the J gene lost 4 bases, with 16 bases spanning the gap. The CDR3 region has the DNA TGTGCCAGTAGTATCGGCGATTTGGGCAGGAATCAGCCCCAGCATTTT. Translated: CASSIGDLGRNQPQHF. Full variable domain (remainder filled in from reference TRBV19 and TRBJ1-5): DGGITQSPKYLFRKEGQNVTLSCEQNLNHDAMYWYRQDPGQGLRLIYYSQIVNDFQKGDIAEGYSVSREKKESFPLTVTSAQKNPTAFYLCASSIGDLGRNQPQHFGDGTRLSIL.

The V gene is TRBV28, the J gene TRBJ1-6; 9 bases match TRBD1. This CDR3 is 16 amino acids long. The V and J ends lost 7 bases and 7 bases, in that order; junction bases with no gene match: 11. In germline, CDR1 is MDHEN, CDR2 SYDVKM. The CDR3 here is CASTAPSTGGNSPLHF. The CDR3 coding sequence is TGTGCCAGCACCGCCCCCTCGACAGGGGGAAATTCACCCCTCCACTTT.

The V gene is TRBV4-3, the J gene TRBJ2-1; 12 nucleotides match TRBD2. CDR3 length: 16 amino acids. Germline V gene sequence: CDR1 LGHNA, CDR2 YSLEER. The ends lost 1 base at V and 9 bases at J; junction bases unmatched: 7. The CDR3 DNA follows: TGCGCCAGCAGCCAAGGAGGCGGACTAGCGGGAATTGAGCAGTTCTTC. It specifies CASSQGGGLAGIEQFF.